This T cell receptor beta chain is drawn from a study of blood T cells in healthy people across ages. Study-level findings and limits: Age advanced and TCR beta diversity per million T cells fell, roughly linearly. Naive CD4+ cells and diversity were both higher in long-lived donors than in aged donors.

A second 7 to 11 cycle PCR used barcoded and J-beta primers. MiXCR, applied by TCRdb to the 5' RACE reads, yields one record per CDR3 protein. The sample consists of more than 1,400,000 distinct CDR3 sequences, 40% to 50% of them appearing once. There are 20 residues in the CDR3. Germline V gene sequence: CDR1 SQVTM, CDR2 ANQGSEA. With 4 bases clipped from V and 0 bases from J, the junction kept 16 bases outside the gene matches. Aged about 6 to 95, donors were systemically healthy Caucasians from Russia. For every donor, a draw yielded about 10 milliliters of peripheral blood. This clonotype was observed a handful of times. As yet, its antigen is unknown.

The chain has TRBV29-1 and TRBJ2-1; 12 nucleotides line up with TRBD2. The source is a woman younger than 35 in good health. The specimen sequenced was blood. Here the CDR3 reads CSVGPDWASGRASSYNEQFF. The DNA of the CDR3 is TGCAGCGTTGGGCCTGACTGGGCTAGCGGGAGGGCGAGCTCCTACAATGAGCAGTTCTTC.